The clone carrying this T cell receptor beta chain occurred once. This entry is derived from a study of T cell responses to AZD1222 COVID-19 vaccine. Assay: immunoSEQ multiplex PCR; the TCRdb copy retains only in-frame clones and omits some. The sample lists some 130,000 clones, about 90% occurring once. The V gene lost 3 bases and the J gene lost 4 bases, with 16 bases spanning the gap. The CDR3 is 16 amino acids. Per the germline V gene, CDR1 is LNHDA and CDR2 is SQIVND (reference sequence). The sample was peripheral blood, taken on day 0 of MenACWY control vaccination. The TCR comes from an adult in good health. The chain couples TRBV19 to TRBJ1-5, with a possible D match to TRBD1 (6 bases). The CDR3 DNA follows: TGTGCCAGTAGTATCTTCAGGGGAGGTAGAAATCAGCCCCAGCATTTT. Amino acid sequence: CASSIFRGGRNQPQHF.